These T cell receptor beta chains were read from a single sample in a study of blood T cell repertoires in COVID-19. Profiled with immunoSEQ multiplex PCR; TCRdb holds only in-frame clones, not every one. The repertoire holds 51,000 or so clones, with approximately 82% as singletons. The material sequenced was peripheral blood. All receptors derive from a man aged 70-80 years with active COVID-19. CDR3s include the opening cysteine and the closing phenylalanine or tryptophan. D genes are given only for firm matches. Some rows have no size entry. The others give once, few or many, or a class for an expanded clone.

>-|-|TRBV5-4|TRBJ1-2
CASSLAQVSFYGYTF
TGTGCCAGCAGCTTGGCGCAAGTCAGTTTCTATGGCTACACCTTC
>-|-|TRBV6-5|TRBJ1-2
CASSGGVNYGYTF
TGTGCCAGCAGCGGAGGCGTAAACTATGGCTACACCTTC
>few|TRBD1|TRBV2|TRBJ2-2
CASSPGQGITGELFF
TGTGCCAGCAGCCCGGGACAGGGTATAACCGGGGAGCTGTTTTTT
>-|-|TRBV29-1|TRBJ2-3
CSVVQGLDTQYF
TGCAGCGTGGTACAGGGTCTAGATACGCAGTATTTT
>-|TRBD2|TRBV7-8|TRBJ2-1
CASSFRASGGAGEQFF
TGTGCCAGCAGCTTTCGGGCTAGCGGGGGGGCCGGGGAGCAGTTCTTC
>-|-|TRBV2|TRBJ1-2
CASSERGGGGYGYTF
TGTGCCAGCAGTGAACGTGGAGGCGGGGGCTATGGCTACACCTTC
>-|-|TRBV7-2|TRBJ1-2
CASSSGSYGYTF
TGTGCCAGCAGCTCCGGGTCTTATGGCTACACCTTC
>-|-|TRBV19|TRBJ1-2
CASSIGQGVYGYTF
TGTGCCAGTAGTATCGGGCAGGGCGTTTATGGCTACACCTTC
>-|-|TRBV27|TRBJ1-2
CASSFLTDSPLYGYTF
TGTGCCAGCAGCTTCTTGACCGACAGTCCTCTCTATGGCTACACCTTC
>-|TRBD1|TRBV27|TRBJ1-3
CASSARDRSNLVAGNTIYF
TGTGCCAGCAGTGCCCGGGACAGGTCCAATTTAGTGGCTGGAAACACCATATATTTT
>-|-|TRBV4-1|TRBJ2-2
CASSQVGTGELFF
TGCGCCAGCAGCCAAGTGGGCACTGGGGAGCTGTTTTTT
>-|TRBD1|TRBV4-1|TRBJ1-1
CASSQEPQGGTEAFF
TGCGCCAGCAGCCAAGAGCCTCAGGGGGGAACTGAAGCTTTCTTT
>-|-|TRBV27|TRBJ2-1
CASSLFRGGRYNEQFF
TGTGCCAGCAGCCTTTTTAGGGGGGGCCGCTACAATGAGCAGTTCTTC
>-|-|TRBV7-3|TRBJ2-2
CASSLHGPGELFF
TGTGCCAGCAGCTTACATGGGCCCGGGGAGCTGTTTTTT
>-|TRBD1|TRBV6-2/TRBV6-3|TRBJ1-2
CASSLDRIYGYTF
TGTGCCAGCAGCCTGGACAGGATCTATGGCTACACCTTC
>-|-|TRBV5-1|TRBJ2-5
CASSLQGGKETQYF
TGCGCCAGCAGCTTGCAGGGGGGAAAAGAGACCCAGTACTTC
>-|-|TRBV6-1|TRBJ2-7
CASSEDNRRTYEQYF
TGTGCCAGCAGTGAAGACAACAGGCGTACCTACGAGCAGTACTTC
>-|-|TRBV7-2|TRBJ1-2
CASSLTRQPNYGYTF
TGTGCCAGCAGCTTGACCAGACAGCCGAACTATGGCTACACCTTC
>-|TRBD1|TRBV7-9|TRBJ2-7
CASSFVQGANEQYF
TGTGCCAGCAGCTTTGTGCAGGGGGCGAACGAGCAGTACTTC
>few|-|TRBV5-3|TRBJ1-6
CARLVSPLHF
TGTGCCAGACTAGTCTCACCCCTCCACTTT